This TCR beta chain was captured by sequencing in a study of radiation and T cells in renal cell carcinoma. Broader study findings: Top tumor clonotypes rose in blood 2 weeks post-radiation, then contracted.

The repertoire was sequenced with immunoSEQ multiplex PCR; TCRdb's copy has only in-frame clones and lacks some. Of about 78,000 clones listed, approximately 90% are singletons. The V end was cut by 0 bases, the J end by 4 bases, with 6 bases between. Germline CDR1 reads SNHLY; CDR2 reads FYNNEI. There are 14 residues in the CDR3. Time point meaning: blood 4 weeks post-SBRT, at nephrectomy. Treatment defined: 15 Gy SBRT to primary tumor, nephrectomy 4 weeks later. This clone has just one count. Its target is not known. The sample consisted of blood, taken from a patient whose treatment included radiotherapy and nephrectomy. The chain has TRBV2 and TRBJ2-2; tentatively, D is TRBD1 (5 bases). The sequence came from a woman aged 70-85 years with renal cell carcinoma. DNA of the CDR3: TGTGCCAGCAGTGAAGCGACAGTCACCGGGGAGCTGTTTTTT. Its translation is CASSEATVTGELFF.